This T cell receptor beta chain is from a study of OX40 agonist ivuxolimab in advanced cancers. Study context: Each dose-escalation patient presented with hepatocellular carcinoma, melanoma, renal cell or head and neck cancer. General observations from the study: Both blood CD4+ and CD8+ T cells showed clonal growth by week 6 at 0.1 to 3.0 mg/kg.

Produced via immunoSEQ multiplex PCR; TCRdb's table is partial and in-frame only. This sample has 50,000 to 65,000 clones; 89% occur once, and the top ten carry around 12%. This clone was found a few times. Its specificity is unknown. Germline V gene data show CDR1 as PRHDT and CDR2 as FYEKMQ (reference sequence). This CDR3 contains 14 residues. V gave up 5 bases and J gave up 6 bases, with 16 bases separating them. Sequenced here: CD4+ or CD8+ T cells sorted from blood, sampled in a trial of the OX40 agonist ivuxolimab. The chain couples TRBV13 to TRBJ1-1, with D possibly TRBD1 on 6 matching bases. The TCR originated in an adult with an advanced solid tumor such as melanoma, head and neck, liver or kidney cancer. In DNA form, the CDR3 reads TGTGCCAGCAGCGTGATGGGACAATGGGCTGAAGCTTTCTTT. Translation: CASSVMGQWAEAFF. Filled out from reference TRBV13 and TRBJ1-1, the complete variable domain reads AAGVIQSPRHLIKEKRETATLKCYPIPRHDTVYWYQQGPGQDPQFLISFYEKMQSDKGSIPDRFSAQQFSDYHSELNMSSLELGDSALYFCASSVMGQWAEAFFGQGTRLTVV.